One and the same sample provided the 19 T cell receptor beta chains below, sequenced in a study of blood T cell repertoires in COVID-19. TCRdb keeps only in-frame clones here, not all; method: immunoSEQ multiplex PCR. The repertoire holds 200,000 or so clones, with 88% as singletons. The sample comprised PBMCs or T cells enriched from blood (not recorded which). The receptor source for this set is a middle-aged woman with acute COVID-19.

As DNA, the CDR3 is TGCGCCAGCAACCCGGGACAGATGAACACTGAAGCTTTCTTT. Translation gives CASNPGQMNTEAFF. This chain uses TRBV5-1 with TRBJ1-1; 7 bases are shared with TRBD1. Germline V gene lookup returns CDR1 SGHRS and CDR2 YFSETQ. V lost 6 bases to trimming and J lost 0 bases; unmatched junction nucleotides: 5. The CDR3 is 14 residues long.

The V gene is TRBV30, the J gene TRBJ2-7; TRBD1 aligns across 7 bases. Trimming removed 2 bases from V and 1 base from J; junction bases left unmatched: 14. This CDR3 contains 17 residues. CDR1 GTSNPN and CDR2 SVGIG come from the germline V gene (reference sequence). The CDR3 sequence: CAWSSPRTGRTSYEQYV. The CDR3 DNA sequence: TGTGCCTGGAGTTCCCCCCGGACAGGACGAACTTCCTACGAGCAGTACGTC.

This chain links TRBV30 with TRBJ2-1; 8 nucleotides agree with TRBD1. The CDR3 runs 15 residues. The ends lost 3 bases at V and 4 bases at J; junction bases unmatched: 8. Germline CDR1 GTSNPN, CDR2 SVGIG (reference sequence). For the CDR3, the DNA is TGTGCCTGGAGCCCGACAGGGGTTAGATACAATGAGCAGTTCTTC. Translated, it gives CAWSPTGVRYNEQFF.

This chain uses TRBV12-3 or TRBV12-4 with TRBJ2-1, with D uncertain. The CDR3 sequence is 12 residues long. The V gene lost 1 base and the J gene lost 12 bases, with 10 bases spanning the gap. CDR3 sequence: CASSLGPRGQFF. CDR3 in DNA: TGTGCCAGCAGTTTAGGGCCCCGCGGGCAGTTCTTC.

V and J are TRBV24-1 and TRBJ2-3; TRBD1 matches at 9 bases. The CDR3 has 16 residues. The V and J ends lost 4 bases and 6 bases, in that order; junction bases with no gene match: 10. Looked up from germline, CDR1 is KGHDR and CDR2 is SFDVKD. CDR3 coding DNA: TGTGCCACCAGTGAATTTGACGGACAGGGGAAGGATACGCAGTATTTT. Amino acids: CATSEFDGQGKDTQYF.

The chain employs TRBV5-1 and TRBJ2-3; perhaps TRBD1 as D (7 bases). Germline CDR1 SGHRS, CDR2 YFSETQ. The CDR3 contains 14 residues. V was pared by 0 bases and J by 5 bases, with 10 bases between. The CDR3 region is CASSLAGGRDTQYF. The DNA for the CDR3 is TGCGCCAGCAGCTTGGCAGGGGGGAGAGATACGCAGTATTTT.

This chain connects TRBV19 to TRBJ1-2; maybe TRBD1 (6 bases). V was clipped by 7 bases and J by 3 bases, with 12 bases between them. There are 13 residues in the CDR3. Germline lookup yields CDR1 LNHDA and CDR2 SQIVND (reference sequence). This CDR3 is CASKQGNDYGYTF. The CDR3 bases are TGTGCCAGTAAACAGGGTAATGACTATGGCTACACCTTC.

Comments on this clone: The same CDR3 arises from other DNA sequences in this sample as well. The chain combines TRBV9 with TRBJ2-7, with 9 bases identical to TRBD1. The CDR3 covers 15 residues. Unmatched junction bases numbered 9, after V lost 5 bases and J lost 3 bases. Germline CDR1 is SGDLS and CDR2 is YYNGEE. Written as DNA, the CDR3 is TGTGCCAGCAGTGATAGCCGGGACAGGGTCTACGAGCAGTACTTC. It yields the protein CASSDSRDRVYEQYF.

CDR3 nucleotide sequence: TGTGCCAGCAGCGCGAGAGGTGACAGAGGGAACACTGAAGCTTTCTTT. Translated: CASSARGDRGNTEAFF. The rearrangement joins TRBV9 to TRBJ1-1; tentatively, D is TRBD1 (5 bases). Deletions cut 3 bases from V and 1 base from J, with 16 bases between. Germline loops: CDR1 SGDLS, CDR2 YYNGEE. This CDR3 contains 16 residues.

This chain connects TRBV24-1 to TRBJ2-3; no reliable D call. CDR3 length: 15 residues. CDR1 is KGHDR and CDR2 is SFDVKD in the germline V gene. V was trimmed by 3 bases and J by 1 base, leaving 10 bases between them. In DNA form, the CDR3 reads TGTGCCACCAGTGATCGGGTAAGCGGCACAGATACGCAGTATTTT. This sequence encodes CATSDRVSGTDTQYF.

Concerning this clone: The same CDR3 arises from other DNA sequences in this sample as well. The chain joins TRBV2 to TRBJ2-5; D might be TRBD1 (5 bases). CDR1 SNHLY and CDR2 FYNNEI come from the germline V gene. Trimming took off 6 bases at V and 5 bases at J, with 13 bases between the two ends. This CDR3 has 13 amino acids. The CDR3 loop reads CASRGLPGETQYF. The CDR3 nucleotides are TGTGCCAGCAGGGGCCTCCCAGGGGAGACCCAGTACTTC.

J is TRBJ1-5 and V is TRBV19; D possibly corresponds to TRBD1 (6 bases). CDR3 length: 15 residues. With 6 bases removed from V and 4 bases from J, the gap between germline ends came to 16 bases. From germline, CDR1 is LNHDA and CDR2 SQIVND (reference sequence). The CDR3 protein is CASSYNTGSNQPQHF. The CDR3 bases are TGTGCCAGTAGCTATAATACAGGGTCAAATCAGCCCCAGCATTTT. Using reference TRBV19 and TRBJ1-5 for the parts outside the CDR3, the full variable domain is DGGITQSPKYLFRKEGQNVTLSCEQNLNHDAMYWYRQDPGQGLRLIYYSQIVNDFQKGDIAEGYSVSREKKESFPLTVTSAQKNPTAFYLCASSYNTGSNQPQHFGDGTRLSIL.

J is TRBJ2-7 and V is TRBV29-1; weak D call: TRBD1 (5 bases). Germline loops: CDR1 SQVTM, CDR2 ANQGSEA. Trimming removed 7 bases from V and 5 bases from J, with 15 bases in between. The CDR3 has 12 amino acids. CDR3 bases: TGCAGCGCCTCGGACATTTACGACGAGCAGTACTTC. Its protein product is CSASDIYDEQYF.

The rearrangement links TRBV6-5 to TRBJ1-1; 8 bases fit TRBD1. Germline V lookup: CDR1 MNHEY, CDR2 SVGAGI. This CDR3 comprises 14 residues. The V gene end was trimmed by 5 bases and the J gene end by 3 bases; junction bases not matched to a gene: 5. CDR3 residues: CASSLDRADTEAFF. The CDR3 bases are TGTGCCAGCAGTCTGGACAGGGCGGACACTGAAGCTTTCTTT.

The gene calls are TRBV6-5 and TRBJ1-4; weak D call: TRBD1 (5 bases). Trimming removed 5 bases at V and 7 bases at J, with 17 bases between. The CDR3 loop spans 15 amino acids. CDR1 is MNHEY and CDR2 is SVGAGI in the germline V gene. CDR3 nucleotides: TGTGCCAGCAGTCTTACGACAGTGGACATTGAAAAACTGTTTTTT. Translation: CASSLTTVDIEKLFF.

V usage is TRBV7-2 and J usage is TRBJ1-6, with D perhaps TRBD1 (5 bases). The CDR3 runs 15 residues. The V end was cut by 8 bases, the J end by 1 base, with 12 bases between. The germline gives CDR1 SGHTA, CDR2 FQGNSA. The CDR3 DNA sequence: TGTGCCAGCCGCAGGGTGTCGTCCTATAATTCACCCCTCCACTTT. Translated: CASRRVSSYNSPLHF. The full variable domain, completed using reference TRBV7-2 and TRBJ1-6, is GAGVSQSPSNKVTEKGKDVELRCDPISGHTALYWYRQSLGQGLEFLIYFQGNSAPDKSGLPSDRFSAERTGGSVSTLTIQRTQQEDSAVYLCASRRVSSYNSPLHFGNGTRLTVT.

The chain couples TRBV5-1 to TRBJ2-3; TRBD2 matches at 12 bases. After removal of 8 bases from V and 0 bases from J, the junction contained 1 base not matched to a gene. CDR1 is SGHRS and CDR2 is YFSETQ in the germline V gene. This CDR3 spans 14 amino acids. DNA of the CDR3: TGCGCCAGTCTAGCGGGGGGGAGCACAGATACGCAGTATTTT. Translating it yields CASLAGGSTDTQYF.

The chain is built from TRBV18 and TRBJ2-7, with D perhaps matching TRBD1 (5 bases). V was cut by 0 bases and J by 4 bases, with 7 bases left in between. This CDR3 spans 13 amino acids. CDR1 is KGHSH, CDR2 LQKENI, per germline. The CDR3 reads CASSPPGVYEQYF. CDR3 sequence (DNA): TGTGCCAGCTCACCACCAGGGGTTTACGAGCAGTACTTC.

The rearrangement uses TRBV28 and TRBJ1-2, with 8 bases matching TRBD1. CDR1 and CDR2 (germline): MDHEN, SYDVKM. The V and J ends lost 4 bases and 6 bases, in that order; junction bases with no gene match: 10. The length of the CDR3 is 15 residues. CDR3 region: CASSSPDRVTNGYTF. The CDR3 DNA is TGTGCCAGCAGTTCCCCGGACAGGGTGACTAATGGCTACACCTTC.